This TCR beta chain originates from a study of T cells after yellow fever vaccination. Study observations and caveats: Repertoires sorted by FACS could include abundant clonotypes that are contaminants from the bulk population.

The CDR3 has 17 residues. CDR1 is LGHNA, CDR2 YSLEER, per germline. Trimming removed 1 base from V and 4 bases from J, with 14 bases in between. TCRdb re-derived calls from the 5' RACE reads in MiXCR, one entry per CDR3 protein. This table has 450,000 to 600,000 distinct CDR3 sequences, around an eighth appearing once. A word on this clonotype: Antigen: not known.

The source is a young man who received the YFV17D yellow fever vaccine. This chain joins TRBV4-3 and TRBJ2-6; no clear D. The sample in question was PBMCs, obtained on the day of the yellow fever booster vaccination. The CDR3 spells CASSQAAGVWGANVLTF. The DNA of the CDR3 is TGCGCCAGCAGCCAAGCCGCCGGAGTGTGGGGGGCCAACGTCCTGACTTTC.